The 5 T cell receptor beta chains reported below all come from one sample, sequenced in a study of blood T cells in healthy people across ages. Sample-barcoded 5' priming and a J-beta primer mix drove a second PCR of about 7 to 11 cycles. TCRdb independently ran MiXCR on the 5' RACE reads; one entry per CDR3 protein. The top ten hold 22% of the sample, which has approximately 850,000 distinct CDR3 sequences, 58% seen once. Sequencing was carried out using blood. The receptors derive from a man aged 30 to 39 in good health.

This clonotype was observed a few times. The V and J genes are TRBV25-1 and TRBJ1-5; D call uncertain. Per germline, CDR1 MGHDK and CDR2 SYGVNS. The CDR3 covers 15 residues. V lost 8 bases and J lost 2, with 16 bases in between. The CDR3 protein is CASGEGGSGNQPQHF. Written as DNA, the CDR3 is TGTGCCAGCGGCGAGGGCGGCTCTGGCAATCAGCCCCAGCATTTT.

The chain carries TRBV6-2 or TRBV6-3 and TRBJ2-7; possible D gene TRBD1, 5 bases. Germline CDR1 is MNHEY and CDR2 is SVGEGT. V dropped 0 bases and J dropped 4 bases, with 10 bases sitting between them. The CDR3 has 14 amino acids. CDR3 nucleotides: TGTGCCAGCAGTTACTCGCCAGGGTTATACGAGCAGTACTTC. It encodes CASSYSPGLYEQYF.

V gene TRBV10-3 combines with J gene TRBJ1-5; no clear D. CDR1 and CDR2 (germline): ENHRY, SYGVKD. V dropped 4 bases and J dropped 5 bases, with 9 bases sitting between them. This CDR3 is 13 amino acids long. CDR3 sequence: CAISAGWDQPQHF. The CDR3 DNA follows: TGTGCCATCAGTGCGGGGTGGGATCAGCCCCAGCATTTT.

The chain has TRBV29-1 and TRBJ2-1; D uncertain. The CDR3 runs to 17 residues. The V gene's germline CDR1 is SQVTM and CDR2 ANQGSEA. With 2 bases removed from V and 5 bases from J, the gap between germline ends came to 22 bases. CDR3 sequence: CSVEFGLLENPHNEQFF. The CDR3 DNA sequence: TGCAGCGTTGAATTTGGGTTACTGGAGAATCCCCACAATGAGCAGTTCTTC.

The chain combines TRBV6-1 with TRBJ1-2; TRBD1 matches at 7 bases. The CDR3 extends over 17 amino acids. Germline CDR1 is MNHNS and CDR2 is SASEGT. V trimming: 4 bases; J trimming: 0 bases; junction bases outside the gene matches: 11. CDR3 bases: TGTGCCAGCAGTGGGGACAGCAATTGGCTAGCTAACTATGGCTACACCTTC. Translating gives CASSGDSNWLANYGYTF.